The 24 T cell receptor beta chains below were found in one sample sequenced in a study of human T cells and chemical hapten exposure (dated by TCRdb to the early 2020s). Libraries were made using RACE. Sequencing used a NextSeq 500. TCRdb took the public reads, trimmed them with fastp at Q25, ran MiXCR for clone calling and kept in-frame beta chains. For every CDR3 protein sequence, its rows merge into one entry that carries the most common genes and DNA. The sample table contains 50,000 to 60,000 distinct CDR3 sequences; only one count was recorded for around an eighth of them. Around 2.4% of the sample is taken by the ten largest. This specimen's time point label, per the study, means: patch test 3, about 24 weeks after DPC sensitization. Sample treatment or condition, as interpreted from the label and publication: therapeutic diphenylcyclopropenone sensitization with weekly scalp DPC. The sequenced sample was whole blood, obtained in connection with sensitization to the hapten diphenylcyclopropenone (DPC). These receptors were obtained from a man aged 25 to 45 with alopecia areata. Some clones in this sample may be carry-over from other donors' samples.

This clonotype has a count of ten or more. The V and J genes are TRBV6-2 or TRBV6-3 and TRBJ1-5, with TRBD1 matching over 7 bases. J gave up 5 bases and V 4 bases, and 5 bases lay outside the gene matches. CDR1 and CDR2 from the germline V gene are MNHEY and SVGEGT. The CDR3 consists of 14 residues. The DNA for the CDR3 is TGTGCCAGCAGTTCCACAGGGGACCATCAGCCCCAGCATTTT. This codes for CASSSTGDHQPQHF.

In this sample, this clonotype turned up a few times. The chain carries TRBV30 and TRBJ2-1, with 11 nucleotides matching TRBD2. V lost 3 bases, J lost 2 bases, and 6 bases stayed unmatched. CDR1 is GTSNPN, CDR2 SVGIG, per germline (reference sequence). This CDR3 is built from 16 residues. CDR3 in amino acids: CAWRAGLAAPYNEQFF. Written as DNA, the CDR3 is TGTGCCTGGAGGGCGGGACTAGCGGCCCCCTACAATGAGCAGTTCTTC.

V gene TRBV10-3 combines with J gene TRBJ1-5, with D unclear. The CDR3 length is 13 residues. The V gene lost 7 bases and the J gene lost 0 bases, with 7 bases spanning the gap. CDR1 and CDR2 (germline): ENHRY, SYGVKD. For the CDR3, the DNA is TGTGCCATCAACGGGGATAGCAATCAGCCCCAGCATTTT. Translating gives CAINGDSNQPQHF.

The rearrangement links TRBV18 to TRBJ2-6, with a weak D call TRBD2 (5 bases). The CDR3 runs 19 residues. The germline gives CDR1 KGHSH, CDR2 LQKENI. V was clipped by 3 bases and J by 0 bases, with 18 bases between them. CDR3 protein: CASSPIGMELVSGANVLTF. As DNA, the CDR3 is TGTGCCAGCTCACCGATCGGGATGGAGCTCGTCTCTGGGGCCAACGTCCTGACTTTC. The complete variable domain, with remaining parts taken from reference TRBV18 and TRBJ2-6, reads NAGVMQNPRHLVRRRGQEARLRCSPMKGHSHVYWYRQLPEEGLKFMVYLQKENIIDESGMPKERFSAEFPKEGPSILRIQQVVRGDSAAYFCASSPIGMELVSGANVLTFGAGSRLTVL.

Comment on this clonotype: This could be a read error, since a much larger clone is one nucleotide away. This chain links TRBV10-3 with TRBJ2-2; D possibly uses TRBD1 or TRBD2 (5 bases each). This CDR3 has 14 amino acids. Germline-derived CDR1 and CDR2 are ENHRY and SYGVKD. V was shortened by 5 bases and J by 6 bases, with 13 bases between the two germline ends. This CDR3 reads CAISCDRDPGELFF. The CDR3 nucleotides read TGTGCCATCAGTTGCGACCGGGACCCCGGGGAGCTGTTTTTT.

This clonotype was observed at least ten times. The chain employs TRBV2 and TRBJ2-5; D not resolved. V dropped 5 bases and J dropped 5 bases, with 3 bases sitting between them. The germline CDR1 and CDR2 sequences are SNHLY and FYNNEI. CDR3 length: 10 amino acids. The CDR3 DNA follows: TGTGCCAGCAGTAGGGAGACCCAGTACTTC. This codes for CASSRETQYF.

This clonotype came up many times. The V and J genes are TRBV7-9 and TRBJ2-7, with 7 bases identical to TRBD1. Germline CDR1 reads SEHNR; CDR2 reads FQNEAQ (reference sequence). J was trimmed by 3 bases and V by 5 bases; bases with no gene match: 7. This CDR3 contains 14 residues. CDR3 nucleotides: TGTGCCAGCAGCCCCCAGACAGGGCTCTACGAGCAGTACTTC. It is translated as CASSPQTGLYEQYF.

In this sample, this clonotype turned up many times. This chain joins TRBV12-3 or TRBV12-4 and TRBJ2-5; D is perhaps TRBD2 (5 bases). This CDR3 is 15 amino acids long. V dropped 6 bases and J dropped 0 bases, with 14 bases sitting between them. The DNA for the CDR3 is TGTGCCAGCAGCCTCGTGGGAGTCAACCAAGAGACCCAGTACTTC. Translating it yields CASSLVGVNQETQYF.

At least ten counts were recorded for this clonotype. The chain recombines TRBV24-1 with TRBJ2-2, with D perhaps matching TRBD1 (6 bases). CDR3 length: 16 amino acids. The germline CDR1 and CDR2 sequences are KGHDR and SFDVKD. Trimming removed 5 bases from V and 1 base from J, with 13 bases in between. DNA of the CDR3: TGTGCCACCAGTGGGTGGGGACACCAGAACACCGGGGAGCTGTTTTTT. Its translation is CATSGWGHQNTGELFF.

This clonotype has ten or more counts. The genes are TRBV7-3 and TRBJ2-2, with D perhaps given as TRBD1 or TRBD2 (5 bases each). The V end lost 5 bases, the J end lost 0 bases, and 13 bases lay between the germline ends. The germline V gene encodes CDR1 SGHTA and CDR2 FQGTGA. This CDR3 contains 16 residues. The CDR3 protein is CASSVGPVANTGELFF. The CDR3 nucleotides are TGTGCCAGCAGCGTGGGACCGGTTGCGAACACCGGGGAGCTGTTTTTT.

In its sample, this clonotype was seen a few times. The rearrangement joins TRBV7-2 to TRBJ2-4; a weak D match, TRBD2 (6 bases). V was trimmed by 6 bases and J by 0 bases, leaving 12 bases between them. Germline V lookup: CDR1 SGHTA, CDR2 FQGNSA. CDR3 length: 15 amino acids. Here the CDR3 DNA reads TGTGCCAGCAGGCTCGGGGGATTAGCCAAAAACATTCAGTACTTC. Its protein product is CASRLGGLAKNIQYF.

The chain has TRBV6-5 and TRBJ2-6; TRBD1 might be the D (5 bases). There are 21 residues in the CDR3. The V gene lost 6 bases and the J gene lost 1 base, with 28 bases spanning the gap. CDR1 and CDR2 (germline): MNHEY, SVGAGI. The CDR3 region is CASRTYTVRVNLKSGANVLTF. The DNA of the CDR3 is TGTGCCAGCAGAACTTATACGGTCAGGGTAAATCTTAAATCTGGGGCCAACGTCCTGACTTTC.

This clonotype was observed a handful of times. The CDR3 bases are TGTGCCAGCAGTTTAGCGGGGACGGGGTTATCTGGAAACACCATATATTTT. This sequence encodes CASSLAGTGLSGNTIYF. The V gene is TRBV12-3 or TRBV12-4, the J gene TRBJ1-3, with D perhaps TRBD1 (5 bases). This CDR3 contains 17 residues. V lost 0 bases, J lost 1 base, and 13 bases lay in between.

This clonotype appeared a few times. Written as DNA, the CDR3 is TGTGCCAGCAGCCAAGATCAGAGCCAGTACTTC. Protein product: CASSQDQSQYF. The chain links TRBV3-1 to TRBJ2-5; D is undetermined. The V gene lost 0 bases and the J gene lost 10 bases, with 6 bases spanning the gap. This CDR3 contains 11 residues. Germline lookup yields CDR1 LGHDT and CDR2 YNNKEL (reference sequence).

The table lists this clonotype with many counts. At one end the junction does not follow the germline gene, possibly because of a read error. The J gene is TRBJ1-1, the V gene TRBV20-1; a weak D match, TRBD1 (6 bases). This CDR3 spans 16 amino acids. In germline, CDR1 is DFQATT, CDR2 SNEGSKA (reference sequence). CDR3 DNA: TGCAGTGCTAGGGCCCCCTCCGGTGGGACAAACACTGAAGCCTTCTTT. Amino acid sequence: CSARAPSGGTNTEAFF.

Only a few counts were recorded for this clonotype. The V call is TRBV9, the J call TRBJ1-4, with D tentatively TRBD1 (5 bases). V was shortened by 4 bases and J by 6 bases, with 7 bases between the two germline ends. CDR3 length: 12 amino acids. Germline CDR1 and CDR2: SGDLS and YYNGEE. The CDR3 DNA is TGTGCCAGCAGCCTAGGGGATGAAAAACTGTTTTTT. It translates to CASSLGDEKLFF.

At least ten counts were recorded for this clonotype. The chain employs TRBV20-1 and TRBJ2-6, with 10 bases lining up with TRBD1. The junction had 2 bases not matched to a gene; V was cut back by 4 bases and J by 2 bases. The V gene's germline CDR1 is DFQATT and CDR2 SNEGSKA (reference sequence). CDR3 size: 15 residues. This CDR3 reads CSATGTGAGANVLTF. CDR3 nucleotides: TGCAGTGCTACCGGGACAGGGGCTGGGGCCAACGTCCTGACTTTC.

The chain combines TRBV24-1 with TRBJ1-5; D ambiguous. Germline-derived CDR1 and CDR2 are KGHDR and SFDVKD. V was trimmed by 4 bases and J by 7 bases, leaving 13 bases between them. CDR3 length equals 14 residues. CDR3 in amino acids: CATSDHTRGQPQHF. The CDR3 bases are TGTGCCACCAGTGACCACACCCGCGGGCAGCCCCAGCATTTT.

This clonotype was seen a few times. This chain links TRBV6-4 with TRBJ2-7; 12 bases are shared with TRBD2. The CDR3 is 15 residues long. With V trimmed by 4 bases and J by 5 bases, 6 bases remained unmatched. Germline CDR1 is MRHNA and CDR2 is SNTAGT. The CDR3 DNA reads as TGTGCCAGCAGTGTGACTAGCGGGGGTTTGGACGAGCAGTACTTC. It encodes CASSVTSGGLDEQYF.

The chain is built from TRBV6-6 and TRBJ2-7; a weak D match, TRBD1 (5 bases). Germline CDR1 reads MNHNY; CDR2 reads SVGAGI (reference sequence). The germline V and J ends were trimmed by 0 bases and 1 base, with 7 bases remaining between them. This CDR3 region has 14 residues. The CDR3 DNA sequence: TGTGCCAGCAGTTACTCAGACAGTTCCTACGAGCAGTACTTC. It yields the protein CASSYSDSSYEQYF.

This clonotype was seen many times. CDR3 protein: CASSLDRGAYEQYF. The CDR3 DNA reads TGTGCCAGCAGCTTAGACAGGGGAGCCTACGAGCAGTACTTC. This chain joins TRBV7-9 and TRBJ2-7; 7 bases are shared with TRBD1. Germline values: CDR1 SEHNR, CDR2 FQNEAQ (reference sequence). V dropped 1 base and J dropped 2; count of bases not matched to a gene: 2. There are 14 residues in the CDR3.

The chain carries TRBV6-2 or TRBV6-3 and TRBJ1-2; possible D gene TRBD1, 6 bases. Per germline, CDR1 MNHEY and CDR2 SVGEGT. The V end lost 10 bases, the J end lost 1 base, and 25 bases lay between the germline ends. This CDR3 has 17 amino acids. The CDR3 DNA reads as TGTGCCACCAAGAAACCAATCCGGGACACCCATAACTATGGCTACACCTTC. Residues: CATKKPIRDTHNYGYTF.

This clonotype was observed a handful of times. The chain is built from TRBV13 and TRBJ2-5; 11 nucleotides agree with TRBD2. Losses at the gene ends were 5 bases for V and 1 base for J; bases not matched to a gene: 6. Germline loops: CDR1 PRHDT, CDR2 FYEKMQ (reference sequence). The CDR3 runs 16 residues. The CDR3 bases are TGTGCCAGCAGCCTAAGACTAGCGGGGTTCCAAGAGACCCAGTACTTC. This encodes CASSLRLAGFQETQYF. Combining the CDR3 with reference TRBV13 and TRBJ2-5 gives the whole variable domain AAGVIQSPRHLIKEKRETATLKCYPIPRHDTVYWYQQGPGQDPQFLISFYEKMQSDKGSIPDRFSAQQFSDYHSELNMSSLELGDSALYFCASSLRLAGFQETQYFGPGTRLLVL.

This clonotype was recorded at least ten times. The J gene is TRBJ1-2, the V gene TRBV19, with 7 bases identical to TRBD1. This CDR3 has 12 residues. The V and J ends lost 7 bases and 8 bases, in that order; junction bases with no gene match: 7. Germline assignment: CDR1 LNHDA and CDR2 SQIVND (reference sequence). The CDR3 DNA sequence: TGTGCCAGTACAAAGAGGGGGCGCGGCTACACCTTC. Encoded protein: CASTKRGRGYTF.